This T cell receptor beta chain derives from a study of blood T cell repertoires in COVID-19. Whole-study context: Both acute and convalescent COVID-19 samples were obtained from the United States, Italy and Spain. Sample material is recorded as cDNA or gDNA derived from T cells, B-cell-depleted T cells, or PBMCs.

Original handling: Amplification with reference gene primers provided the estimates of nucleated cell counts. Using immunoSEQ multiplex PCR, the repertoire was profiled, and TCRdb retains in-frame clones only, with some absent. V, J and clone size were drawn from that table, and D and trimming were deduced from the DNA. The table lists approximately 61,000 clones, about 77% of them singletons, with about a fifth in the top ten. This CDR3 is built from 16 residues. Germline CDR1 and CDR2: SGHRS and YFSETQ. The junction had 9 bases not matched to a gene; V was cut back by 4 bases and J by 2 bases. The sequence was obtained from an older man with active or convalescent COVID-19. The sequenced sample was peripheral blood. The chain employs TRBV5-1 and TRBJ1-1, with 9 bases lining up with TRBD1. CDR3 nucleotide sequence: TGCGCCAGCAGCGCTGAGACAGGGGGAGATAACACTGAAGCTTTCTTT. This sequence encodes CASSAETGGDNTEAFF. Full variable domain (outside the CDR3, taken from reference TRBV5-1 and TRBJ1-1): KAGVTQTPRYLIKTRGQQVTLSCSPISGHRSVSWYQQTPGQGLQFLFEYFSETQRNKGNFPGRFSGRQFSNSRSEMNVSTLELGDSALYLCASSAETGGDNTEAFFGQGTRLTVV.